A selection of T cell receptor beta chains follows, all from one sample in a study of neoadjuvant anti-PD-1 for oral cavity cancer. Clones were read by immunoSEQ multiplex PCR, and TCRdb kept only the in-frame ones, dropping some. The table shows 25,000 to 40,000 clones, with almost 80% occurring only once. This material consisted of PBMCs, taken after nivolumab (anti-PD-1) treatment. These receptors were obtained from a person aged 40-85 years with oral cavity squamous cell carcinoma. CDR3s include the opening cysteine and the closing phenylalanine or tryptophan. D genes are given only for firm matches. Expanded clones are given a class, and other clones once, few, many or no size at all.

cdr3_nt	cdr3_aa	d_call	v_call	j_call	clone_size
TGTGCCAGCAACCAGGGGCGTAATTCACCCCTCCACTTT	CASNQGRNSPLHF	-	TRBV2	TRBJ1-6	few
TGTGCCAGCTCACCGGTTCCGGTCACCGGGGAGCTGTTTTTT	CASSPVPVTGELFF	-	TRBV18	TRBJ2-2	-
TGTGCCAGCAGTGACGGGGGGTACAATCAGCCCCAGCATTTT	CASSDGGYNQPQHF	-	TRBV6-1	TRBJ1-5	-
TGTGCCAGTAGTATCTCCCCTACAGGGCAAGAGACCCAGTACTTC	CASSISPTGQETQYF	-	TRBV19	TRBJ2-5	few
TGTGCCAGTAGTATTGGACAGGCCTACGAGGTGGATACGCAGTATTTT	CASSIGQAYEVDTQYF	TRBD1	TRBV19	TRBJ2-3	-
TGCGCCAGCAGCCAAGAAAGGCAGGGACGAATTCAGTACTTC	CASSQERQGRIQYF	-	TRBV4-3	TRBJ2-4	once
TGTGCCAGCAGCTCTGGGACTAGCGGGGGGCCAGATACGCAGTATTTT	CASSSGTSGGPDTQYF	TRBD2	TRBV7-9	TRBJ2-3	-
TGCGCCAGCAGCCAAGAGACCGTCTATGGCTACACCTTC	CASSQETVYGYTF	-	TRBV5-1	TRBJ1-2	-
TGCGCCAGCAGCTCCGGGACAGGGGCCTACGAGCAGTACTTC	CASSSGTGAYEQYF	TRBD1	TRBV5-1	TRBJ2-7	few
TGTGCCAGCAGCCCGGTAGGTGTGGGGGGTTCCTACAATGAGCAGTTCTTC	CASSPVGVGGSYNEQFF	-	TRBV4-2	TRBJ2-1	-
TGTGCCAGTAGTATGATCGGGACAGCACAAGAGACCCAGTACTTC	CASSMIGTAQETQYF	TRBD1	TRBV19	TRBJ2-5	once
TGCAGCGCCCTACAGAAGAGATTAAACACTGAAGCTTTCTTT	CSALQKRLNTEAFF	-	TRBV29-1	TRBJ1-1	-
TGTGCCAGCAGCGGGGTTATAGGACAAAGTCGGGCCAACGTCCTGACTTTC	CASSGVIGQSRANVLTF	-	TRBV12-1	TRBJ2-6	-
TGTGCCAGCAGCTTCGAGGACTTTACCTACAATGAGCAGTTCTTC	CASSFEDFTYNEQFF	-	TRBV5-5	TRBJ2-1	-
TGCGCCAGCAGCTTCGCAGGGGGAGGCAATCAGCCCCAGCATTTT	CASSFAGGGNQPQHF	TRBD1	TRBV5-1	TRBJ1-5	-
TGCGCCAGCAGCCAAGACGTAAGGCAGAACAGGGGGTTGGCTTTCTTT	CASSQDVRQNRGLAFF	TRBD1	TRBV4-3	TRBJ1-1	-
TGTGCCAGCAGTGAAGGGTCGGGGGGGCAAGATACGCAGTATTTT	CASSEGSGGQDTQYF	TRBD2	TRBV6-1	TRBJ2-3	-
TGCAGCGTTGAGATCGGGATTGGCTACACCTTC	CSVEIGIGYTF	-	TRBV29-1	TRBJ1-2	-
TGTGCCTGGAGTAAGATCGGGACAGGGGTAGCTTTCTTT	CAWSKIGTGVAFF	TRBD1	TRBV30	TRBJ1-1	-
TGCGCCAGCAGCCAGTGGGGGGGGACAAATGAAAAACTGTTTTTT	CASSQWGGTNEKLFF	-	TRBV4-3	TRBJ1-4	-
TGCGCCAGCAGCCCGACAACCGGACAGGGGTACACTGAAGCTTTCTTT	CASSPTTGQGYTEAFF	TRBD1	TRBV5-1	TRBJ1-1	-
TGTGCCAGCAGTTACTCTCCGACGGGACAGGGGCATGGCTACACCTTC	CASSYSPTGQGHGYTF	TRBD1	TRBV6-5	TRBJ1-2	-
TGTGCCATCAGCGTGTCGTTCGGACGGGAAGAGTACGAGCAGTACTTC	CAISVSFGREEYEQYF	-	TRBV10-3	TRBJ2-7	-
TGTGCCAGCAGTACCGGGGAGGGTGGCTATGGCTACACCTTC	CASSTGEGGYGYTF	-	TRBV28	TRBJ1-2	-
TGTGCCAGCAGTGTCGGGGGGGCCGGCGATACGCAGTATTTT	CASSVGGAGDTQYF	TRBD2	TRBV2	TRBJ2-3	-
TGTGCCAGCAGCCGTAATAGCGGGGTAGAGACCCAGTACTTC	CASSRNSGVETQYF	TRBD2	TRBV7-2	TRBJ2-5	-
TGTGCCAGTACCCACGGGACCTCCCCTAATCAGCCCCAGCATTTT	CASTHGTSPNQPQHF	-	TRBV19	TRBJ1-5	-
TGTGCCAGCAGTAATGGTGGGGATGAGCAGTTCTTC	CASSNGGDEQFF	-	TRBV7-2	TRBJ2-1	-
TGTGCCAGTACCTTCCGGGCGGTTGGAAACACCATATATTTT	CASTFRAVGNTIYF	-	TRBV19	TRBJ1-3	-
TGTGCCAGCTCACCTCAGTCCTATGGCTACACCTTC	CASSPQSYGYTF	-	TRBV18	TRBJ1-2	-
TGTGCCAGCAGCTTATACGGGGGCGAGTATACCGGGGAGCTGTTTTTT	CASSLYGGEYTGELFF	-	TRBV11-3	TRBJ2-2	-
TGTGCCAGCAGTTACTCGGGACACTCCTATAATTCACCCCTCCACTTT	CASSYSGHSYNSPLHF	-	TRBV6-5	TRBJ1-6	-
TGTGCCAGCAGTTCGGACTGGGACAGCTCCTACGAGCAGTACTTC	CASSSDWDSSYEQYF	TRBD1	TRBV27	TRBJ2-7	few
TGTGCCAGCTCACCCACTGGACAGGGGGCCGGTAATGAAAAACTGTTTTTT	CASSPTGQGAGNEKLFF	TRBD1	TRBV18	TRBJ1-4	-
TGTGCCAGCAGTTACACACCCGGACTAGCGGGTTACGAGCAGTACTTC	CASSYTPGLAGYEQYF	TRBD2	TRBV6-5	TRBJ2-7	once
TGTGCCAGCAGCCAAGTTACAGGGGACCCTGTTACTCAAGAGACCCAGTACTTC	CASSQVTGDPVTQETQYF	TRBD1	TRBV7-2	TRBJ2-5	-
TGCGCCAGCAAGGGCAGTTTCATCTATAATTCACCCCTCCACTTT	CASKGSFIYNSPLHF	-	TRBV10-2	TRBJ1-6	-
TGTGCCAGCAGTTTAGAAGGACCAGGGGAGAATTCACCCCTCCACTTT	CASSLEGPGENSPLHF	-	TRBV28	TRBJ1-6	few
TGTGCCAGCAGTGAGGTGGGGGGAGGGAGGGGAACAGATACGCAGTATTTT	CASSEVGGGRGTDTQYF	TRBD2	TRBV6-1	TRBJ2-3	-
TGTGCCAGCAGTGAAAGGGGCGATGGCTACACCTTC	CASSERGDGYTF	-	TRBV6-1	TRBJ1-2	-
TGTGCCAGCAGCTTAGACAGGGGAATGGCCGGGGAGCTGTTTTTT	CASSLDRGMAGELFF	-	TRBV11-2	TRBJ2-2	once